This T cell receptor (beta chain) was sequenced in a study of T cells in Graves' hyperthyroidism and ophthalmopathy. Study results and limitations: Most thyroid clonotypes expanded above 0.001 appeared in blood too.

J lost 4 bases, V lost 3 bases, and 4 bases had no gene match. Germline-derived CDR1 and CDR2 are MNHNS and SASEGT. CDR3 length equals 14 residues. RNA transcripts provided the source from which TCR beta CDR3 regions were amplified. Initially, a first-round RT-PCR of the TCR CDR3 employed the HTBI primer set. TCRdb re-analysed the multiplex PCR reads in MiXCR, keeping a single row per CDR3 protein. The repertoire holds 450,000 to 650,000 distinct CDR3 sequences, with around 21% as singletons. About this clonotype: Its antigen is currently unknown.

The genes are TRBV6-1 and TRBJ1-2; 8 nucleotides match TRBD1. The sequenced sample was blood. The TCR originated in a man aged 18 to 29 with Graves' hyperthyroidism. For the CDR3, the DNA is TGTGCCAGCAGTGATTCGGACAGGGCCTATGGCTACACCTTC. It specifies CASSDSDRAYGYTF.